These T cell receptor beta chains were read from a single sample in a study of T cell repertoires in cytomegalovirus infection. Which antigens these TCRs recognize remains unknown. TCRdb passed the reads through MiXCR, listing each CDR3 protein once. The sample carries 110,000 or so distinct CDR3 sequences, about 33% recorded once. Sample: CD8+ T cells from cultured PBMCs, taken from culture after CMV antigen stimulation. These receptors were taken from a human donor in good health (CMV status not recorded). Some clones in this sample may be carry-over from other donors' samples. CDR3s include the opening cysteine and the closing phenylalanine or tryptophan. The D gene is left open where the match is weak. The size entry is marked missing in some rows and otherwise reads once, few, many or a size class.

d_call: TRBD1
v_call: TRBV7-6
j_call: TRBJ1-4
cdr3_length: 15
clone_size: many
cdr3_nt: TGTGCCAGCAGCGCGAGACAGGGGCCAAATGAAAAACTGTTTTTT
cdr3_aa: CASSARQGPNEKLFF

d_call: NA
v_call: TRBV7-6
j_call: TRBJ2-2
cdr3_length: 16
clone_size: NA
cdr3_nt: TGTGCCAGCAGCTTAGCAACCGTATGGGGCACCGGGGAGCTGTTTTTT
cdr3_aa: CASSLATVWGTGELFF

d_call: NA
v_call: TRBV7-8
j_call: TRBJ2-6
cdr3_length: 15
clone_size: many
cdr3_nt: TGTGCCAGCAGCTTTGGAGGGTCCGGGGCCAACGTCCTGACTTTC
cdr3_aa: CASSFGGSGANVLTF

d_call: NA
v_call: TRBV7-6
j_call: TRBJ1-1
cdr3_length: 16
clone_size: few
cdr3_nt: TGTGCCAGCAGCTTAGAAAGGGTCCCCTCGCCCTCTGAAGCTTTCTTT
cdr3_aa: CASSLERVPSPSEAFF

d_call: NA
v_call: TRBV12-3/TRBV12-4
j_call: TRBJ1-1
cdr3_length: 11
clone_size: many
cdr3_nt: TGTGCCAGCAGTTTAGGGGATGAAGCTTTCTTT
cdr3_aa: CASSLGDEAFF

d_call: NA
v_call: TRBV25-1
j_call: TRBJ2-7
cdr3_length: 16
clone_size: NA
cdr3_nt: TGTGCCAGCAGTGAATCAGTTGGGGGTTCCCCCTACGAGCAGTACTTC
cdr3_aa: CASSESVGGSPYEQYF

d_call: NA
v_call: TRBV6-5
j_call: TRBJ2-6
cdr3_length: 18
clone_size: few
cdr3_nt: TGTGCCAGCAGTTACTCGATGGTGTGGGGATCTGGGGCCAACGTCCTGACTTTC
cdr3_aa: CASSYSMVWGSGANVLTF

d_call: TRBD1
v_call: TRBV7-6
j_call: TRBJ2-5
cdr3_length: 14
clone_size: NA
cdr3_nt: TGTGCCAGCAGAGGGGACAGGTACCAAGAGACCCAGTACTTC
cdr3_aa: CASRGDRYQETQYF

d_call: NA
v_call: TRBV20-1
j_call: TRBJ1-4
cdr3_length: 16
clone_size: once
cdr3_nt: TGCAGTGCTAGAGATTGGAGCTCCTCCGGACGGGAAAAACTGTTTTTT
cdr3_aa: CSARDWSSSGREKLFF

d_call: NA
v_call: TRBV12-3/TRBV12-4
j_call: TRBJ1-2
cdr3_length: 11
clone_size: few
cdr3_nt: TGTGCCAGCAGTTTATATGGATCCTACACCTTC
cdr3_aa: CASSLYGSYTF

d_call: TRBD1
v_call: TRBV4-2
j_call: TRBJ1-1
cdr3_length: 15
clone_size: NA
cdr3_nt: TGTGCCAGCAGCCAAGATGTGCAGGGGGACACTGAAGCTTTCTTT
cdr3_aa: CASSQDVQGDTEAFF

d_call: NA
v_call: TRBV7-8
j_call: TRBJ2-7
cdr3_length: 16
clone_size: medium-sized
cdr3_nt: TGTGCCAGCAGCTTAGGTTGGCAGAGTCTTCTCTACGAGCAGTACTTC
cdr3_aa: CASSLGWQSLLYEQYF

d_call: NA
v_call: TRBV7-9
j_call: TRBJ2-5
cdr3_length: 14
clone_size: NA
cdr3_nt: TGTGCCAGCAGCGGTGACTGGCGCACCGAGACCCAGTACTTC
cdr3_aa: CASSGDWRTETQYF

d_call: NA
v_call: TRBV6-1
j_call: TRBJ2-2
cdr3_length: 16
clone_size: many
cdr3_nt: TGTGCCAGCAGTGAATATAGATTCCGGGGGCCCGGGGAGCTGTTTTTT
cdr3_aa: CASSEYRFRGPGELFF